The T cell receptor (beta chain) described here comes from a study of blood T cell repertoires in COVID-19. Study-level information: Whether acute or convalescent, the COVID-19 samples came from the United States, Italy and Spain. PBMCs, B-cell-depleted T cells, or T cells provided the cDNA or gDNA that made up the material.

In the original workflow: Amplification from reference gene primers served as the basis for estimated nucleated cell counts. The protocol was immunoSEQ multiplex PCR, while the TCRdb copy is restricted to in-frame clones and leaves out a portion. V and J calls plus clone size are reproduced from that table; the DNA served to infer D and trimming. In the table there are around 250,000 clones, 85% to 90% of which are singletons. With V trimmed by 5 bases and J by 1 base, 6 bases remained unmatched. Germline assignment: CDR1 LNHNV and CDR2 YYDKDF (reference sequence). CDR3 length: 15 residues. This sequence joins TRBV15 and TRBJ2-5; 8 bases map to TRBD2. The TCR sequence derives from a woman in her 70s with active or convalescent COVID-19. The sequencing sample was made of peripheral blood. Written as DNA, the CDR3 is TGTGCCACCAGCGCGGTTAGCGGGGCCCAAGAGACCCAGTACTTC. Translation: CATSAVSGAQETQYF.